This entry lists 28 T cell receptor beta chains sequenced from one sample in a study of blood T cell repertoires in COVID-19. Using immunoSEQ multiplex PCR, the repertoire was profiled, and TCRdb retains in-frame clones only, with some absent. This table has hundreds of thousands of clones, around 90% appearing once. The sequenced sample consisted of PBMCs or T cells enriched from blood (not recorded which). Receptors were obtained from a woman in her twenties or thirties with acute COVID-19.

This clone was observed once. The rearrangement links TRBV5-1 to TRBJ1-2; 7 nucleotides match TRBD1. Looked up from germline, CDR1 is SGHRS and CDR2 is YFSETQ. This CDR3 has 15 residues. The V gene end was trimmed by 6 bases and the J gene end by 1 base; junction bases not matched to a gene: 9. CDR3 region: CASTPATGVNYGYTF. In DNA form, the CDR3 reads TGCGCCAGCACCCCCGCTACAGGGGTTAACTATGGCTACACCTTC.

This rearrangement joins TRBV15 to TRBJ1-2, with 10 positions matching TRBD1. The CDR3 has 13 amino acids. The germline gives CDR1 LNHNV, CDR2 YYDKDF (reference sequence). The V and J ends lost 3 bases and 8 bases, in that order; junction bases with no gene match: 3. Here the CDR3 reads CATSSDRGPGYTF. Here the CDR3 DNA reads TGTGCCACCAGCAGCGACAGGGGGCCCGGCTACACCTTC.

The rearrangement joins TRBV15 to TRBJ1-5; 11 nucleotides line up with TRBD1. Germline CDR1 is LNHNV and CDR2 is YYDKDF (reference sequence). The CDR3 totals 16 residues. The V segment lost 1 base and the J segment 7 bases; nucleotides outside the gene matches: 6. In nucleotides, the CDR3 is TGTGCCACCAGCAGAGCGGACAGGGGGCGTTTACAGCCCCAGCATTTT. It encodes CATSRADRGRLQPQHF.

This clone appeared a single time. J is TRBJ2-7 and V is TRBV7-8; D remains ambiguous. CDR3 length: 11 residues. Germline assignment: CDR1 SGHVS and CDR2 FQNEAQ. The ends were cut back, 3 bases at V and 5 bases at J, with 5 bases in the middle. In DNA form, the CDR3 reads TGTGCCAGCAGCTTTAAAAACGAGCAGTACTTC. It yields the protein CASSFKNEQYF.

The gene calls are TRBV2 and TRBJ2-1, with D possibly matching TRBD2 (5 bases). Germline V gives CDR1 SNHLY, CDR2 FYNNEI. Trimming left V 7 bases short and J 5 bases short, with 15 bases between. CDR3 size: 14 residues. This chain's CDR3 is CASIGTSGNNEQFF. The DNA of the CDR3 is TGTGCCAGCATAGGTACGTCGGGAAACAATGAGCAGTTCTTC.

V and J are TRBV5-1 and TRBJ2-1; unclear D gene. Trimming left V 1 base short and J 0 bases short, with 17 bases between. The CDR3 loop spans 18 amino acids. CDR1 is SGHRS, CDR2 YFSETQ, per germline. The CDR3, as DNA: TGCGCCAGCAGCTTGACGGCTAGTCCCCCGAGCTCCTACAATGAGCAGTTCTTC. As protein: CASSLTASPPSSYNEQFF. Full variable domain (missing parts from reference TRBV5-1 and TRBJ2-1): KAGVTQTPRYLIKTRGQQVTLSCSPISGHRSVSWYQQTPGQGLQFLFEYFSETQRNKGNFPGRFSGRQFSNSRSEMNVSTLELGDSALYLCASSLTASPPSSYNEQFFGPGTRLTVL.

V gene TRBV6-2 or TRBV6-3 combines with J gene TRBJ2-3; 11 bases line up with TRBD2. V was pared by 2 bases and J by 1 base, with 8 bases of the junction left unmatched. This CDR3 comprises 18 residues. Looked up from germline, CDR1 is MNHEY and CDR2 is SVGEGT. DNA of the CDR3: TGTGCCAGCAGTTACCCCTTGACTAGCGGGGAGGGCACAGATACGCAGTATTTT. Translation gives CASSYPLTSGEGTDTQYF.

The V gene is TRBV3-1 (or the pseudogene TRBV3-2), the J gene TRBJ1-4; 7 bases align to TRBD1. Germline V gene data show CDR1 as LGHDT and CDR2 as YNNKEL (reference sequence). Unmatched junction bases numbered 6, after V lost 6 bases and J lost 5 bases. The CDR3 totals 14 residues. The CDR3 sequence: CASSPDRQNEKLFF. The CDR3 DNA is TGTGCCAGCAGTCCGGACAGGCAAAATGAAAAACTGTTTTTT.

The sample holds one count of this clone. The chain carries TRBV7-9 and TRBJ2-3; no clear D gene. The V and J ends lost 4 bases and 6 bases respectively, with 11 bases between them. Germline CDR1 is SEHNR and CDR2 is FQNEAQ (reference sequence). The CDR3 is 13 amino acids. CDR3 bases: TGTGCCAGCAGCTCCTCGCTATCGGATACGCAGTATTTT. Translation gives CASSSSLSDTQYF.

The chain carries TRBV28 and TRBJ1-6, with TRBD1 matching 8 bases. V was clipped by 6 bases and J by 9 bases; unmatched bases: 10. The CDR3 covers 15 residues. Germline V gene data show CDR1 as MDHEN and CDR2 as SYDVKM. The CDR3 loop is CASSPSQGAGSPLHF. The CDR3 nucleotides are TGTGCCAGCAGCCCCTCCCAGGGGGCTGGTTCACCCCTCCACTTT.

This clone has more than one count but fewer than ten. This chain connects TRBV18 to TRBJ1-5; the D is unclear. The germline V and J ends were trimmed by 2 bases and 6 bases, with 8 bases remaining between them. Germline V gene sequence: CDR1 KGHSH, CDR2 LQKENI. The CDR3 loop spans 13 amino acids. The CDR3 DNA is TGTGCCAGCTCACCAATCCCGGGTCAGCCCCAGCATTTT. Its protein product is CASSPIPGQPQHF.

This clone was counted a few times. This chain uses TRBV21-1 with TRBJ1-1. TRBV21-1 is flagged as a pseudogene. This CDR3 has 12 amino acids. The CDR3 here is CASSNGGVRAFF. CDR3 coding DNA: TGTGCCAGCAGCAACGGAGGGGTGCGGGCTTTCTTT.

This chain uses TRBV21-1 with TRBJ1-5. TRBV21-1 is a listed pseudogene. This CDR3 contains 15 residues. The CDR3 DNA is TGTGCCAGCAGCAACCGGCGGCCCTGCAATCAGCCCCAGCATTTT. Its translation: CASSNRRPCNQPQHF.

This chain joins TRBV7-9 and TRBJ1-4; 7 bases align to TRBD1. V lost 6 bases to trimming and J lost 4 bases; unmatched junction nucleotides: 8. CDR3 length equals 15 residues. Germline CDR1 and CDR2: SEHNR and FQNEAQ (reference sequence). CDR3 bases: TGTGCCAGCAGTATATCCGGGACAGATAATGAAAAACTGTTTTTT. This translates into CASSISGTDNEKLFF.

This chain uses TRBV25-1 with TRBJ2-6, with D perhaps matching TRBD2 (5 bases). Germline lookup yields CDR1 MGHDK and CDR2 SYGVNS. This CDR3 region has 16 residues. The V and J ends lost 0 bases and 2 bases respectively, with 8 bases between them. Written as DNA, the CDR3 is TGTGCCAGCAGTGAATATTCCGGGGCTGGGGCCAACGTCCTGACTTTC. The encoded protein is CASSEYSGAGANVLTF.

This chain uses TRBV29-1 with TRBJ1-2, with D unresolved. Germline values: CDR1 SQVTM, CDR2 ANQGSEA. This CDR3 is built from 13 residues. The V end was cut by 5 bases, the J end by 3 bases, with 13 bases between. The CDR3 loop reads CSVPARSDYGYTF. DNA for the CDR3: TGCAGCGTTCCTGCCCGGTCTGACTATGGCTACACCTTC.

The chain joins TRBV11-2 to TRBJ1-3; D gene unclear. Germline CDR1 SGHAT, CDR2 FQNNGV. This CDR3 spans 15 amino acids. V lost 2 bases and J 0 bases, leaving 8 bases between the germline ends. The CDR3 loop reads CASSLSTTSGNTIYF. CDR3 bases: TGTGCCAGCAGCTTAAGTACAACCTCTGGAAACACCATATATTTT.

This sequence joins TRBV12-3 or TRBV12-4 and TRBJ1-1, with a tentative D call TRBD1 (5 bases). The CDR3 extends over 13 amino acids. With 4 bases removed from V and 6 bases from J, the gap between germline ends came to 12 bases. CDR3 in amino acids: CASSSPGRAEAFF. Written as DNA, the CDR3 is TGTGCCAGCAGTTCCCCAGGGAGGGCTGAAGCTTTCTTT.

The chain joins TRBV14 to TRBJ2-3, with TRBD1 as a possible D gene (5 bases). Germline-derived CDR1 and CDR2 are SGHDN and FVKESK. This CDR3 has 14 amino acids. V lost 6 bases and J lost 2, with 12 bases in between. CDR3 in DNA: TGTGCCAGCAGGATGACAGCTACCACAGATACGCAGTATTTT. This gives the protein CASRMTATTDTQYF.

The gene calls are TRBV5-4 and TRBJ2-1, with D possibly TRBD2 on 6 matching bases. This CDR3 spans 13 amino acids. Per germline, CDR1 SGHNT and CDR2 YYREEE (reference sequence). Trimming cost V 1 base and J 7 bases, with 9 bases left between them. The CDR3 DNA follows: TGTGCCAGCAGCTTGCTCCGGGGGAATGAGCAGTTCTTC. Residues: CASSLLRGNEQFF. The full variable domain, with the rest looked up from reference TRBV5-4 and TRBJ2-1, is ETGVTQSPTHLIKTRGQQVTLRCSSQSGHNTVSWYQQALGQGPQFIFQYYREEENGRGNFPPRFSGLQFPNYSSELNVNALELDDSALYLCASSLLRGNEQFFGPGTRLTVL.

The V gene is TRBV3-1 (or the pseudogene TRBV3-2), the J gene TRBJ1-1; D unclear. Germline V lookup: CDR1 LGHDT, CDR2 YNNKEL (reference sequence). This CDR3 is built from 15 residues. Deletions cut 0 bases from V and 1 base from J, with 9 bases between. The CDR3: CASSQDRRGNTEAFF. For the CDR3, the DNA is TGTGCCAGCAGCCAAGATCGTCGGGGGAACACTGAAGCTTTCTTT.

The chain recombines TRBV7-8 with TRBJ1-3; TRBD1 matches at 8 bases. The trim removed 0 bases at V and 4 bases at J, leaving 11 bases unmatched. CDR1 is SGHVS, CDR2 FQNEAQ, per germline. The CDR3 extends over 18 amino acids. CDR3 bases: TGTGCCAGCAGCTTAGCGGCTAATAGACAGGGGACCGGAAACACCATATATTTT. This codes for CASSLAANRQGTGNTIYF.

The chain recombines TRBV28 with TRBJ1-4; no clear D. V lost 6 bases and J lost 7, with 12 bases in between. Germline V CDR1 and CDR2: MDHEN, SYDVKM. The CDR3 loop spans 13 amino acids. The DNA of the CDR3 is TGTGCCAGCAGGAATAGACCAGGTGAAAAACTGTTTTTT. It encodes CASRNRPGEKLFF.

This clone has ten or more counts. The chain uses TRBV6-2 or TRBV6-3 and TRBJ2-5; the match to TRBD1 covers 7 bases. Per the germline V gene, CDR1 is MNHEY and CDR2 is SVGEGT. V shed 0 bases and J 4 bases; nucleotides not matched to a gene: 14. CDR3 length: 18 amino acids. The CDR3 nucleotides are TGTGCCAGCAGTTACTCAGGGGGCAGTTATGTGGGCCGAGAGACCCAGTACTTC. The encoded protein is CASSYSGGSYVGRETQYF.

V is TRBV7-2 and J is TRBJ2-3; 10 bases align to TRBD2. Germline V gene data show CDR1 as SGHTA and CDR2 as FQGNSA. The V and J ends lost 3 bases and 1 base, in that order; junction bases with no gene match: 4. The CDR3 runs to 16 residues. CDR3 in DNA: TGTGCCAGCAGCTTTCGACTAGCGGGTGGCACAGATACGCAGTATTTT. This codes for CASSFRLAGGTDTQYF.

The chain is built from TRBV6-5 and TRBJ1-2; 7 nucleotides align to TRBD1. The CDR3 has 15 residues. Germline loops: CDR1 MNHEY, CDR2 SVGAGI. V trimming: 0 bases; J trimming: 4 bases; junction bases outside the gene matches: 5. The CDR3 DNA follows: TGTGCCAGCAGTTACTCCGACAGGGCGGGCTATGGCTACACCTTC. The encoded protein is CASSYSDRAGYGYTF.

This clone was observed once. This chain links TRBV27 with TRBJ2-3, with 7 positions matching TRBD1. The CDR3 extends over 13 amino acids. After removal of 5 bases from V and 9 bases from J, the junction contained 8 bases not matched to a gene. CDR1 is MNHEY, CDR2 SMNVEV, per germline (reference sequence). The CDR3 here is CASSDRQGRTQYF. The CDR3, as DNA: TGTGCCAGCAGTGACAGACAGGGCCGAACGCAGTATTTT.

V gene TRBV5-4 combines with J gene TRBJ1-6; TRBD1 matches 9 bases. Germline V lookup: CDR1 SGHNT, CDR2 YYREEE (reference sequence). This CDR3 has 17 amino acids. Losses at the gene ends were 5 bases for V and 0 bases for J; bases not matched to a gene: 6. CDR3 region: CASSHTGGHSYNSPLHF. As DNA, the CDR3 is TGTGCCAGCAGTCACACAGGGGGCCACTCCTATAATTCACCCCTCCACTTT.